The clone carrying this T cell receptor (beta chain) was seen a handful of times. V lost 2 bases, J lost 1 base, and 8 bases lay in between. Germline CDR1 and CDR2: MDHEN and SYDVKM. This CDR3 is 14 amino acids long. This record belongs to a study of low-dose radiotherapy and immunotherapy resistance in tumors. Turning to the study itself: Patients of Cohort 1 had 0.5 Gy fractions every 2 weeks, which summed to 6.5 Gy. Each patient was administered nivolumab intravenously at 240 mg, which was a flat dose, every two weeks, along with intravenous ipilimumab at 1 mg/kg every six weeks.

Gene-specific TRAV and TRBV primers were used for first-strand cDNA, covering alpha and beta chains. Amplification, which lasted approximately 20 PCR cycles, used a constant-region primer and V-primer adapter to amplify TCRs. In vitro transcription was used to amplify the isolated mRNA. Using its own MiXCR run on the reads, TCRdb lists one record per CDR3 protein. This table holds some 88,000 distinct CDR3 sequences, 9.4% found once. Time point denoted: before trial treatment. Low-dose radiotherapy, low-dose cyclophosphamide, aspirin, ipilimumab and nivolumab were all given to the donors. The input for sequencing was PBMCs, taken before treatment. The chain employs TRBV28 and TRBJ1-1, with D perhaps matching TRBD1 (6 bases). This clonotype originated in a male donor with prostate cancer. In DNA form, the CDR3 reads TGTGCCAGCAGTTTAGGACAGTGGAACACTGAAGCTTTCTTT. It specifies CASSLGQWNTEAFF.